A selection of T cell receptor beta chains follows, all from one sample in a study of T cells in narcolepsy. This table comes from immunoSEQ multiplex PCR, and its TCRdb copy is limited to in-frame clones, with some not included. Among roughly 22,000 clones, roughly 62% were seen once, and the ten largest hold roughly 12%. The sequenced sample was memory (CD45RA-) CD4+ T cells from blood. The receptors here all came from a human donor in good health. Each CDR3 is given with its conserved first and last residue. D genes are given only for firm matches. The size entry is marked missing in some rows and otherwise reads once, few, many or a size class.

J,size,D,V,DNA,CDR3
TRBJ2-2,.,TRBD1,TRBV27,TGTGCCAGCAGTTTATCGCAGGGGGCTACCGGGGAGCTGTTTTTT,CASSLSQGATGELFF
TRBJ1-1,once,.,TRBV30,TGTGCCTGGAACTGGGGGACTGAAGCTTTCTTT,CAWNWGTEAFF
TRBJ2-7,.,TRBD1,TRBV6-1,TGTGCCAGCAGGCCGGGACAGGCTGACTACGAGCAGTACTTC,CASRPGQADYEQYF
TRBJ2-3,.,TRBD1,TRBV7-9,TGTGCCAGCAGCCCATTGACAGGGGGTAAGGATACGCAGTATTTT,CASSPLTGGKDTQYF
TRBJ1-2,.,.,TRBV4-2,TGTGCCAGCAGCCAAGGGACATTGCACTATGGCTACACCTTC,CASSQGTLHYGYTF
TRBJ2-7,.,.,TRBV6-5,TGTGCCAGCAGTTACGGTGAAGGGACCTACGAGCAGTACTTC,CASSYGEGTYEQYF
TRBJ1-2,.,.,TRBV6-5,TGTGCCAGCAGTTATGGGCGGAACTATGGCTACACCTTC,CASSYGRNYGYTF
TRBJ1-1,.,TRBD1,TRBV18,TGTGCCAGCTCACGAAGTCCCGGGACAGGGGGTGAAGCTTTCTTT,CASSRSPGTGGEAFF
TRBJ1-5,.,.,TRBV30,TGTGCCTGGAAGAGGGCAGGAACAGACAATCAGCCCCAGCATTTT,CAWKRAGTDNQPQHF
TRBJ1-6,.,.,TRBV6-6,TGTGCCAGCAGTTACGGGGTTGAACGGGCAAATTCACCCCTCCACTTT,CASSYGVERANSPLHF
TRBJ2-3,.,.,TRBV7-9,TGTGCCAGCGCCCGGGACCCGAGCACAGATACGCAGTATTTT,CASARDPSTDTQYF
TRBJ1-5,.,TRBD1,TRBV6-5,TGTGCCAGCAGTCAACAGGGGATTCGCAATCAGCCCCAGCATTTT,CASSQQGIRNQPQHF
TRBJ1-4,.,.,TRBV4-3,TGCGCCAGCAGCCGTACAACAGGGTCGGCGGAAAAACTGTTTTTT,CASSRTTGSAEKLFF